This TCR beta chain was obtained from a study of blood T cell repertoires in COVID-19. Study information: T cells, B-cell-depleted T cells, or PBMCs supplied cDNA or gDNA.

V shed 4 bases, J shed 4 bases, and the junction held 1 base outside the gene matches. The CDR3 has 13 residues. From germline, CDR1 is LGHDT and CDR2 YNNKEL (reference sequence). Assay: immunoSEQ multiplex PCR; the TCRdb copy retains only in-frame clones and omits some. Here the sample spans 56,000 or so clones, approximately 88% being singletons. This clone was picked up a small number of times. The chain is built from TRBV3-1 (or the pseudogene TRBV3-2) and TRBJ1-5; 7 bases match TRBD1. The sequence came from a human donor in a cohort sampled during active COVID-19. What was sequenced was peripheral blood. CDR3 protein: CASSRDRNQPQHF. The CDR3 coding sequence is TGTGCCAGCAGCCGGGACAGAAATCAGCCCCAGCATTTT.